Following are 5 T cell receptor beta chains from one sample sequenced in a study of PD-L1 blockade in urothelial cancer. TCRdb keeps only in-frame clones here, not all; method: immunoSEQ multiplex PCR. The sample includes fewer than 25,000 clones, around 88% of them seen just once. The source material was PBMCs, sampled around atezolizumab (anti-PD-L1) treatment. The receptors stem from a man aged 45-65 years with urothelial cancer.

This clone has more than one count but fewer than ten. The rearrangement joins TRBV6-6 to TRBJ1-2; 7 positions agree with TRBD1. This CDR3 contains 13 residues. Germline trimming cut 5 bases from V and 14 bases from J; bases unmatched to any gene: 14. Germline CDR1 MNHNY, CDR2 SVGAGI (reference sequence). The CDR3 DNA is TGTGCCAGCAGTACCTATGGCGGGACAGCTGTTACCTTC. It codes for CASSTYGGTAVTF.

The genes are TRBV6-5 and TRBJ1-5, with D perhaps matching TRBD1 (5 bases). The CDR3 has 11 residues. Germline V lookup: CDR1 MNHEY, CDR2 SVGAGI. V lost 6 bases and J lost 11, with 11 bases in between. The CDR3 DNA reads TGTGCCAGCAGCCAGGGCGGTGCCCAGCATTTT. It translates to CASSQGGAQHF.

This clone was found once. The chain joins TRBV30 to TRBJ2-7; the D gene is possibly TRBD2 (5 bases). This CDR3 comprises 14 residues. Trimming took 0 bases from V and 2 from J, leaving 11 bases between them. CDR1 GTSNPN and CDR2 SVGIG come from the germline V gene (reference sequence). The CDR3 coding sequence is TGTGCCTGGAGTGTGATAGCGAATCCCTACGAGCAGTACTTC. This encodes CAWSVIANPYEQYF. Full variable domain (remainder filled in from reference TRBV30 and TRBJ2-7): SQTIHQWPATLVQPVGSPLSLECTVEGTSNPNLYWYRQAAGRGLQLLFYSVGIGQISSEVPQNLSASRPQDRQFILSSKKLLLSDSGFYLCAWSVIANPYEQYFGPGTRLTVT.

The V and J genes are TRBV19 and TRBJ2-3, with TRBD1 identical over 8 bases. This CDR3 has 16 amino acids. Germline loops: CDR1 LNHDA, CDR2 SQIVND (reference sequence). Trimming at V came to 0 bases and at J to 0 bases, leaving 2 bases not matched to a gene. The CDR3, as DNA: TGTGCCAGTAGTATAGATTACAGGGGGAGCACAGATACGCAGTATTTT. Its translation: CASSIDYRGSTDTQYF.

This rearrangement joins TRBV19 to TRBJ1-5; 8 positions agree with TRBD1. This CDR3 is 15 amino acids long. Germline values: CDR1 LNHDA, CDR2 SQIVND (reference sequence). With 3 bases clipped from V and 10 bases from J, the junction kept 11 bases outside the gene matches. The CDR3 DNA follows: TGTGCCAGTAGTATGGGCTTCGGACAGGGAGAACCCCAGCATTTT. Its protein product is CASSMGFGQGEPQHF.